This T cell receptor beta chain is from a study of T cells after yellow fever vaccination (dated by TCRdb to between 2019 and 2020). With regard to the full study: The SMART-Seq v4 Ultra Low Input RNA kit was used to prepare libraries from fractions with low cell numbers. Blood was drawn at multiple timepoints before and after primary and secondary immunization, with bulk PBMC replicates and cell subsets isolated. Bulk TCR alpha and beta repertoires were sequenced longitudinally to track T-cell clones before and after primary and booster YFV17D yellow fever vaccination. Two healthy male donors, one aged 18 to 29 and one aged 30 to 40 years, made up the cohort. Overall results and qualifications from the work: Because the study included only two donors, the extent to which the findings can be generalized is limited. Most clones expanded after primary vaccination (around 96% of CD4 and 70% to 90% of CD8) were re-detected after the booster, suggesting that broad memory maintenance occurred. Compared with the primary T-cell response, the secondary T-cell response was faster but weaker, reaching its peak on day 5 rather than on day 15. A small share of clonotypes occurred in both CD4 and CD8 compartments, likely arising from convergent recombination. Because abundant contaminating clonotypes from the bulk population could be contained in FACS-sorted repertoires, computational filtering was required.

CDR1 SGDLS and CDR2 YYNGEE are derived from the germline V gene. Including the terminal cysteine and phenylalanine, the CDR3 comprises 17 residues. The DNA shown is the 51-base CDR3, in frame from base 1. Here V drops 1 base and J drops 8 bases, and the junction holds 9 bases not matched to any gene. This clonotype was seen only a few times. The specificity of this receptor is unknown. The record has no base qualities; no much larger clone is one base away. Reading the label with the study, this specimen's treatment or condition is: live attenuated yellow fever vaccine strain. A standard Ficoll-Paque protocol was used to isolate PBMCs from peripheral blood. CD4 and CD8 T-cell fractions were isolated with Dynabeads CD4 and CD8 positive selection kits. TriZol was used to extract RNA from bulk PBMCs, CD4 and CD8 fractions, and dextramer-positive and dextramer-negative fractions. Instrument on record: Illumina NovaSeq 6000. TCR cDNA was synthesized by 5'RACE template switching, which introduced a universal primer site and unique molecular identifiers. Priming for cDNA synthesis came from both the TCR alpha and TCR beta constant segments. Two PCR steps were used to amplify libraries, with sample barcodes and sequencing adapters being added in the second step. Sequencing of libraries was performed on Illumina HiSeq 2500 (2x100 bp) or NovaSeq (2x150 bp). The published analysis was carried out like this. Demultiplexing of reads and collapsing into UMI consensus sequences were performed with MIGEC, and V(D)J alignment was carried out with MiXCR. Using edgeR on replicate PBMC samples, clonotypes were called vaccine-responding if FDR was below 0.01 and the log2 fold change was above 5 up to day 15. Bulk clonotypes were assigned CD4 or CD8 identity according to which sequenced CD4 or CD8 repertoire held them at higher abundance. TCRdb cleaned the public reads at Q25 with fastp, built clones with MiXCR and kept in-frame beta chains. Rows with one shared CDR3 protein collapse into an entry with the most common genes and DNA. TCRdb, rather than the study authors, made the V and J calls. For this sample the table gives about 160,000 distinct CDR3 sequences, of which around 9.7% were detected only once. The ten top clones hold around 40% of the sample.

Sequenced material: CD8+ T cells sorted from PBMCs, taken 45 days after the yellow fever booster vaccination. The chain is encoded by TRBV9 joined to TRBJ1-6; TRBD1 aligns with 10 central bases. The TCR sequence derives from a man between 18 and 35 years old who received the YFV17D yellow fever vaccine. The CDR3 here reads CASSVTGTGALDSPLHF. DNA sequence: TGTGCCAGCAGCGTAACCGGGACAGGGGCCTTGGATTCACCCCTCCACTTT.